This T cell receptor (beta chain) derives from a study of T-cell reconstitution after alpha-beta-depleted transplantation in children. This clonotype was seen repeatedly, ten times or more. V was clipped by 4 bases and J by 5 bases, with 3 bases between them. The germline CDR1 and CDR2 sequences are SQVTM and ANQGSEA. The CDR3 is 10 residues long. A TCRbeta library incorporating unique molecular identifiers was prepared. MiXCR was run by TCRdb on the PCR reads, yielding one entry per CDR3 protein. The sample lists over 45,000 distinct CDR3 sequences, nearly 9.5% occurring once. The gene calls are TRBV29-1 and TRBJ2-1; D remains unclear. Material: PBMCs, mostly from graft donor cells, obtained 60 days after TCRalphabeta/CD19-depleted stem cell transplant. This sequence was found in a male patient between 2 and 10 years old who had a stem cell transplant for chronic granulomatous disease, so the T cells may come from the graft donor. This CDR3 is CSVGNNEQFF. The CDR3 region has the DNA TGCAGCGTTGGAAACAATGAGCAGTTCTTC.